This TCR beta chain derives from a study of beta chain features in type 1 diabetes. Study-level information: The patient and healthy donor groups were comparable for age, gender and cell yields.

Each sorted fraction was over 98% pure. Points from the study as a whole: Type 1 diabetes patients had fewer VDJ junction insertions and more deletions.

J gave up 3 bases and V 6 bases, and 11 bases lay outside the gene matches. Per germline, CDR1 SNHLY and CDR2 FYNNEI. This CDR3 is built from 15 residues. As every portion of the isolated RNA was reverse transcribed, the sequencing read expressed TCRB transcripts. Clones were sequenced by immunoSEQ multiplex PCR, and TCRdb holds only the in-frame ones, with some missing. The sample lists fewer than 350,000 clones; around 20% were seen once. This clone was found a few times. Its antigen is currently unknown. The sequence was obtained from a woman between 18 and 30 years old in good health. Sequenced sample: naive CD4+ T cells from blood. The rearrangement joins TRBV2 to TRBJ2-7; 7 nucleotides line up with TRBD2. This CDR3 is CASRPTSATVYEQYF. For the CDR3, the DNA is TGTGCCAGCAGACCTACTAGCGCAACGGTCTACGAGCAGTACTTC.